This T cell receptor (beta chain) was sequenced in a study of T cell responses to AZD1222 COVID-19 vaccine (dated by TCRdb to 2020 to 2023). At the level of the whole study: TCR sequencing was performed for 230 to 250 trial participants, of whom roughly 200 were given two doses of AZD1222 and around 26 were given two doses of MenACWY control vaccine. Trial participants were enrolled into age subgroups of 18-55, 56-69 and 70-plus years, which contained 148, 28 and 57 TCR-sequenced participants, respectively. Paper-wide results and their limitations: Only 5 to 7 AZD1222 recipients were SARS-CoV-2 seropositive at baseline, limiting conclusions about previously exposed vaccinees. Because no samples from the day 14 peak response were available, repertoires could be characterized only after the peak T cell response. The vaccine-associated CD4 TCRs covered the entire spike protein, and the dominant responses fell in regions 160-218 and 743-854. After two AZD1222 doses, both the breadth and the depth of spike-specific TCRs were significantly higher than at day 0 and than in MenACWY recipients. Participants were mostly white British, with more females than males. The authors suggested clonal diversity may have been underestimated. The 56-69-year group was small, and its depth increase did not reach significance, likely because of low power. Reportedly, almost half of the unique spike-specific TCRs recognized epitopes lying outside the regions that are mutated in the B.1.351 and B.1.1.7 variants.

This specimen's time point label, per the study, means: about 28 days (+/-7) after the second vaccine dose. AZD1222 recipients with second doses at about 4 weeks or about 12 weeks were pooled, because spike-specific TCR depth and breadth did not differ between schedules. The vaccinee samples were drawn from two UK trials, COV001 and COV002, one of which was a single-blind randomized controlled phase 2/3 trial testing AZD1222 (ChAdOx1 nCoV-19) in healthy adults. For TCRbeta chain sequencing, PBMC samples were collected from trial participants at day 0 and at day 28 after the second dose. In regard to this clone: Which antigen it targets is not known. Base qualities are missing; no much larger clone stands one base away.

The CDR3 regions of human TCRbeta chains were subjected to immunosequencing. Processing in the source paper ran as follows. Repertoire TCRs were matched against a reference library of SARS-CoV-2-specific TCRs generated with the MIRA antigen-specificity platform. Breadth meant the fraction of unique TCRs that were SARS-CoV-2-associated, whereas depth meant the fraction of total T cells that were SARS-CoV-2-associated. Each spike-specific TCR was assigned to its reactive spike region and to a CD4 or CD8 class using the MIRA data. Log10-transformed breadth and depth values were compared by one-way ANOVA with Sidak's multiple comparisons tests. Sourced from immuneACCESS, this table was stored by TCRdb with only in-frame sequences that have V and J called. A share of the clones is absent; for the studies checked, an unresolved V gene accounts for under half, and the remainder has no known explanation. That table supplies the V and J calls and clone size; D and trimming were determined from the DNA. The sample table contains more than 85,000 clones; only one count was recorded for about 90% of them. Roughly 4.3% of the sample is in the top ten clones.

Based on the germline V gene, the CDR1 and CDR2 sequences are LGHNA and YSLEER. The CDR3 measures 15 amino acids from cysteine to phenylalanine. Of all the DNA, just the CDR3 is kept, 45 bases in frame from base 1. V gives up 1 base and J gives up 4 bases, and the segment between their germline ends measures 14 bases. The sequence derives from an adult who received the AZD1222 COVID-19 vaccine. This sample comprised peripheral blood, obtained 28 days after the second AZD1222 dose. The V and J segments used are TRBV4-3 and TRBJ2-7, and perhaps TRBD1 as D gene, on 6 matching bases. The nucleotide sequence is TGCGCCAGCAGCCAAGCGCCCGCAGGGGCATACGAGCAGTACTTC. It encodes CASSQAPAGAYEQYF.